The sequence of this TCR beta chain was determined in a study of spatial heterogeneity in lung cancer. Overall study: The mean occurrence of each unique TCR and UMI combination in raw reads exceeded 9.5.

Stated time point: sample taken at primary tumor resection. Untreated early-stage non-small cell lung cancer patients, around 70 in total, were the donors. Tumor, nontumor lung or frozen PBMC supplied whole RNA, sequenced without sorting. On each TCR cDNA molecule, a unique molecular identifier was present. TCRdb analysed the 5' RACE reads with MiXCR anew, one entry per CDR3 protein. The sample records tens of thousands of distinct CDR3 sequences, about 5.9% being singletons. This clonotype counts as medium-sized. The CDR3 spans 15 residues. Looked up from germline, CDR1 is LGHNA and CDR2 is YNFKEQ. V lost 4 bases to trimming and J lost 0 bases; unmatched junction nucleotides: 4.

This receptor was taken from a female donor with early-stage non-small cell lung cancer. The chain has TRBV4-2 and TRBJ2-3, with 7 bases lining up with TRBD2. This specimen was PBMCs, taken at surgery. The CDR3 region has the DNA TGTGCCAGCAGCCCAGAGCGGGATAGCACAGATACGCAGTATTTT. Translation: CASSPERDSTDTQYF.